This TCR beta chain originates from a study of blood T cells in healthy people across ages. This CDR3 has 15 residues. The V gene's germline CDR1 is MGHDK and CDR2 SYGVNS. The use of a sample-barcoded 5' primer and a J-beta primer mix characterized a second PCR of roughly 6 to 11 cycles. Each CDR3 protein gets one entry after TCRdb re-called the 5' RACE reads with MiXCR. The table lists some 900,000 distinct CDR3 sequences, roughly 43% of them singletons. The clonotype originates from a man aged 25 to 40 in good health. Sequenced: blood. V is TRBV25-1 and J is TRBJ2-4, with 10 bases that match TRBD1. With the DNA end fitting TRBJ2-7 better, the J assignment may be wrong. CDR3 region: CASSATGGFRDEQYF. The DNA of the CDR3 is TGTGCCAGCAGTGCGACAGGGGGCTTCAGGGACGAGCAGTACTTC.